This record concerns one T cell receptor beta chain sequence. The data derive from a study of blood T cell repertoires in COVID-19. About the study: Samples taken during acute and convalescent COVID-19 were collected in the United States, Italy and Spain.

Authors' methods: Cell counts per sample came from amplifying reference gene primers. Profiling relied on immunoSEQ multiplex PCR, and the TCRdb table lists in-frame clones only, not all of them. V, J and clone size reflect that table, while D and trimming were determined from the DNA. The table shows approximately 250,000 clones, with over 90% occurring only once. Trimming left V 4 bases short and J 6 bases short, with 11 bases between. The CDR3 totals 13 residues. Germline V gene sequence: CDR1 SGHRS, CDR2 YFSETQ. The sequencing sample was made of peripheral blood. This clonotype was obtained from a man aged 25-45 years with COVID-19, enrolled during active disease. V usage is TRBV5-1 and J usage is TRBJ1-5; TRBD1 might be the D (5 bases). In DNA form, the CDR3 reads TGCGCCAGCAGCCCGGGGGACGGTCAGCCCCAGCATTTT. It yields the protein CASSPGDGQPQHF.